This section outlines one T cell receptor beta chain sequence together with its context. The antigen is unknown. The V end was cut by 6 bases, the J end by 2 bases, with 13 bases between. This CDR3 is 14 amino acids long. The germline gives CDR1 KGHSH, CDR2 LQKENI. This sample is drawn from a study of cytomegalovirus exposure and HLA in healthy donors. The PCR contained 60 Vbeta and 13 Jbeta primers. Data came from immunoSEQ multiplex PCR; TCRdb stores just in-frame clones and leaves some out. The sample holds about 190,000 clones, roughly 87% seen once. Donors were nominally healthy when sampled, though unrecorded immune exposures were likely. General study points: A later analysis associated 15,000 or so TCR beta sequences with HLA alleles at a 0.05 false discovery rate. In a later analysis, compared with equally common non-associated chains, HLA-associated beta chains were more expanded. Analyzed later, most CMV-associated TCR beta chains appeared HLA-restricted.

This rearrangement joins TRBV18 to TRBJ2-5, with D possibly matching TRBD2 (6 bases). The receptor comes from a boy aged 2 to 10 in good health and CMV-seronegative. The sequencing input was PBMCs. The CDR3 protein is CASSPGLKQETQYF. The CDR3 DNA sequence: TGTGCCAGCTCCCCGGGACTGAAACAAGAGACCCAGTACTTC.